Shown below are 27 T cell receptor beta chains from a single sample sequenced in a study of blood T cell repertoires in COVID-19. Sequencing used immunoSEQ multiplex PCR; TCRdb keeps in-frame clones, though not all of them. The sample yields about 240,000 clones, around 83% seen once. The source material was peripheral blood. The receptors shown here come from a man between 25 and 39 years old who had recovered from COVID-19.

This chain links TRBV27 with TRBJ1-2; no clear D. Looked up from germline, CDR1 is MNHEY and CDR2 is SMNVEV (reference sequence). The CDR3 is 14 residues long. The V gene lost 1 base and the J gene lost 0 bases, with 6 bases spanning the gap. The CDR3 DNA follows: TGTGCCAGCAGTTTATGGCCACCTAACTATGGCTACACCTTC. The encoded protein is CASSLWPPNYGYTF.

This chain uses TRBV4-1 with TRBJ2-2; the D is unclear. V was shortened by 0 bases and J by 1 base, with 3 bases between the two germline ends. Germline V gene sequence: CDR1 MGHRA, CDR2 YSYEKL. This CDR3 region has 14 residues. CDR3 sequence reads: CASSQERNTGELFF. DNA for the CDR3: TGCGCCAGCAGCCAAGAGAGGAACACCGGGGAGCTGTTTTTT.

This clone has a handful of counts. The chain uses TRBV7-9 and TRBJ1-2; D unclear. V was pared by 7 bases and J by 4 bases, with 16 bases between. Germline lookup yields CDR1 SEHNR and CDR2 FQNEAQ (reference sequence). The length of the CDR3 is 14 residues. The CDR3 loop reads CASTIGVTAYGYTF. CDR3 nucleotide sequence: TGTGCCAGCACCATCGGGGTGACGGCCTATGGCTACACCTTC.

The gene calls are TRBV6-5 and TRBJ2-2; no clear D. CDR1 and CDR2 from the germline V gene are MNHEY and SVGAGI. V dropped 7 bases and J dropped 1 base, with 10 bases sitting between them. The CDR3 length is 14 residues. Here the CDR3 DNA reads TGTGCCAGCATCGGTTATTGGAACACCGGGGAGCTGTTTTTT. Protein: CASIGYWNTGELFF.

The chain joins TRBV5-1 to TRBJ2-7, with 11 bases aligning to TRBD2. The CDR3 contains 13 residues. The V segment lost 5 bases and the J segment 2 bases; nucleotides outside the gene matches: 0. The V gene's germline CDR1 is SGHRS and CDR2 YFSETQ. The CDR3 loop is CASRLAGAYEQYF. The CDR3 nucleotides are TGCGCCAGCAGACTAGCGGGGGCCTACGAGCAGTACTTC. The whole variable domain, remainder taken from reference TRBV5-1 and TRBJ2-7, is KAGVTQTPRYLIKTRGQQVTLSCSPISGHRSVSWYQQTPGQGLQFLFEYFSETQRNKGNFPGRFSGRQFSNSRSEMNVSTLELGDSALYLCASRLAGAYEQYFGPGTRLTVT.

This rearrangement joins TRBV2 to TRBJ2-1, with TRBD1 as a possible D gene (6 bases). This CDR3 spans 15 amino acids. Trimming shortened V by 8 bases and J by 7 bases, and 21 bases separated the two germline ends. Per germline, CDR1 SNHLY and CDR2 FYNNEI. CDR3 bases: TGTGCCAGCGCGATTACAGGGTCCCTTGCGAATGAGCAGTTCTTC. Translating gives CASAITGSLANEQFF.

The CDR3 spells CASSTNWDFYGYTF. The CDR3 nucleotides read TGTGCCAGCAGTACAAACTGGGACTTCTATGGCTACACCTTC. The chain uses TRBV6-2 or TRBV6-3 and TRBJ1-2; D is possibly TRBD1 (5 bases). The V gene's germline CDR1 is MNHEY and CDR2 SVGEGT. The CDR3 extends over 14 amino acids. The germline V and J ends were trimmed by 5 bases and 4 bases, with 14 bases remaining between them.

As regards this clone: At one boundary the junction diverges from the germline segment, which might be a read error. The chain is built from TRBV2 and TRBJ2-3, with 10 bases aligning to TRBD2. CDR1 SNHLY and CDR2 FYNNEI come from the germline V gene. The CDR3 is 13 amino acids. The CDR3 loop is CASNRVTSGEALF. DNA of the CDR3: TGTGCCAGCAATCGGGTAACTAGCGGGGAAGCCCTCTTT.

This sequence joins TRBV7-2 and TRBJ2-7, with TRBD2 as a possible D gene (6 bases). Germline V gene sequence: CDR1 SGHTA, CDR2 FQGNSA. There are 14 residues in the CDR3. Trimming took 8 bases from V and 0 from J, leaving 14 bases between them. Here the CDR3 reads CASGYPRGSYEQYF. The CDR3 nucleotides read TGTGCCAGCGGATACCCGCGGGGCTCCTACGAGCAGTACTTC. The whole variable domain, remainder taken from reference TRBV7-2 and TRBJ2-7, is GAGVSQSPSNKVTEKGKDVELRCDPISGHTALYWYRQSLGQGLEFLIYFQGNSAPDKSGLPSDRFSAERTGGSVSTLTIQRTQQEDSAVYLCASGYPRGSYEQYFGPGTRLTVT.

CDR3 protein: CASSPPSGGGWTGELFF. In DNA, the CDR3 is TGTGCCAGCTCACCACCGTCCGGCGGGGGTTGGACCGGGGAGCTGTTTTTT. The chain is built from TRBV18 and TRBJ2-2; 7 bases are a match to TRBD2. Germline values: CDR1 KGHSH, CDR2 LQKENI. This CDR3 has 17 amino acids. V lost 0 bases to trimming and J lost 5 bases; unmatched junction nucleotides: 9. Full variable domain (rest looked up from reference TRBV18 and TRBJ2-2): NAGVMQNPRHLVRRRGQEARLRCSPMKGHSHVYWYRQLPEEGLKFMVYLQKENIIDESGMPKERFSAEFPKEGPSILRIQQVVRGDSAAYFCASSPPSGGGWTGELFFGEGSRLTVL.

The chain recombines TRBV9 with TRBJ1-3, with TRBD1 matching 7 bases. J gave up 3 bases and V 4 bases, and 7 bases lay outside the gene matches. CDR3 length: 15 amino acids. CDR1 SGDLS and CDR2 YYNGEE come from the germline V gene. CDR3 in amino acids: CASSPGGGSGNTIYF. The CDR3 DNA reads TGTGCCAGCAGCCCAGGGGGAGGTAGTGGAAACACCATATATTTT.

Notes on this clone: This sample also contains other DNA sequences that code for the same CDR3. The gene calls are TRBV19 and TRBJ1-5; 8 bases align to TRBD1. The germline V gene has CDR1 LNHDA and CDR2 SQIVND (reference sequence). V was clipped by 5 bases and J by 7 bases; unmatched bases: 4. The CDR3 covers 13 residues. The CDR3, as DNA: TGTGCCAGTAGTTTGACAGGGGACCAGCCCCAGCATTTT. This encodes CASSLTGDQPQHF.

This chain links TRBV29-1 with TRBJ1-1; weak D call: TRBD1 (6 bases). The CDR3 length is 11 residues. Between the trimmed V and J ends, which lost 3 bases and 10 bases, there was a span of 12 bases. CDR1 is SQVTM and CDR2 is ANQGSEA in the germline V gene. The CDR3 DNA sequence: TGCAGCGTTGATTACAGGGAGGGAGCTTTCTTT. It encodes CSVDYREGAFF.

The CDR3 region has the DNA TGTGCCAGCAGCCAAGATATCCTAGCGGGGGCCCCAATGGATACGCAGTATTTT. Its protein is CASSQDILAGAPMDTQYF. This chain links TRBV14 with TRBJ2-3, with 10 positions matching TRBD2. The CDR3 is made up of 18 amino acids. From germline, CDR1 is SGHDN and CDR2 FVKESK. The V and J ends lost 0 bases and 6 bases, in that order; junction bases with no gene match: 12.

This clone was seen only once. CDR3 DNA: TGTGCCAGCAGCTTGGAACCCACTCGGGGGAATTCACCCCTCCACTTT. This encodes CASSLEPTRGNSPLHF. The chain uses TRBV5-4 and TRBJ1-6, with a tentative D call TRBD1 (5 bases). The V end lost 0 bases, the J end lost 7 bases, and 14 bases lay between the germline ends. CDR1 and CDR2 from the germline V gene are SGHNT and YYREEE (reference sequence). The CDR3 is 16 residues long.

This chain uses TRBV28 with TRBJ2-7; 7 nucleotides align to TRBD2. The V and J ends lost 5 bases and 4 bases, in that order; junction bases with no gene match: 2. The germline gives CDR1 MDHEN, CDR2 SYDVKM. The CDR3 has 12 residues. The CDR3 is CASSPGGYEQYV. CDR3 coding DNA: TGTGCCAGCAGTCCCGGGGGGTACGAGCAGTACGTC.

The chain uses TRBV18 and TRBJ2-1, with D tentatively TRBD2 (6 bases). In germline, CDR1 is KGHSH, CDR2 LQKENI. Between the trimmed V and J ends, which lost 3 bases and 8 bases, there was a span of 11 bases. The CDR3 length is 13 residues. The CDR3 loop is CASSPAGTHEQFF. Written as DNA, the CDR3 is TGTGCCAGCTCACCCGCAGGGACTCATGAGCAGTTCTTC.

CDR3 region: CASSSTATLSTDTQYF. The CDR3 nucleotides are TGTGCCAGCAGCTCGACAGCAACGCTTAGCACAGATACGCAGTATTTT. This chain uses TRBV7-8 with TRBJ2-3, with D possibly being TRBD1 (5 bases). CDR3 length: 16 amino acids. Trimming shortened V by 4 bases and J by 0 bases, and 14 bases separated the two germline ends. Germline CDR1 is SGHVS and CDR2 is FQNEAQ.

The chain couples TRBV7-2 to TRBJ1-2; 9 positions agree with TRBD1. The CDR3 covers 15 residues. Germline V lookup: CDR1 SGHTA, CDR2 FQGNSA. Unmatched junction bases numbered 7, after V lost 4 bases and J lost 4 bases. The CDR3 loop is CASSSLQGAGYGYTF. For the CDR3, the DNA is TGTGCCAGCAGCTCCCTACAGGGGGCCGGCTATGGCTACACCTTC.

The chain carries TRBV7-8 and TRBJ2-5; D is ambiguous. CDR3 length: 14 amino acids. The germline gives CDR1 SGHVS, CDR2 FQNEAQ. With 1 base removed from V and 5 bases from J, the gap between germline ends came to 11 bases. CDR3 in DNA: TGTGCCAGCAGCTTAGTTGAGAGCGTGGAGACCCAGTACTTC. It yields the protein CASSLVESVETQYF.

This clone occurred once. The gene calls are TRBV2 and TRBJ2-3, with TRBD2 identical over 13 bases. The CDR3 totals 17 residues. Per germline, CDR1 SNHLY and CDR2 FYNNEI. V lost 6 bases and J lost 5; bases outside the gene matches: 11. In DNA form, the CDR3 reads TGTGCCAGCAGCCCGACCGGGGGACTAGCGGGGTTAGATACGCAGTATTTT. This translates into CASSPTGGLAGLDTQYF.

The chain couples TRBV7-6 to TRBJ2-5, with D unclear. V lost 2 bases and J 2 bases, leaving 15 bases between the germline ends. The CDR3 runs to 16 residues. Germline assignment: CDR1 SGHVS and CDR2 FNYEAQ. The CDR3 spells CASSLTYQALQETQYF. In DNA, the CDR3 is TGTGCCAGCAGCTTAACTTATCAAGCGCTACAAGAGACCCAGTACTTC.

In its sample, this clone was seen a few times. This chain uses TRBV2 with TRBJ1-2; D remains unclear. V lost 8 bases and J 4 bases, leaving 14 bases between the germline ends. There are 13 residues in the CDR3. The germline CDR1 and CDR2 sequences are SNHLY and FYNNEI. The CDR3 DNA reads TGTGCCAGCGCCCCTCAGGCGAGCTATGGCTACACCTTC. It yields the protein CASAPQASYGYTF.

J is TRBJ2-5 and V is TRBV10-3, with TRBD2 matching 9 bases. The CDR3 loop spans 15 amino acids. In germline, CDR1 is ENHRY, CDR2 SYGVKD. V lost 6 bases and J lost 1; bases outside the gene matches: 6. DNA for the CDR3: TGTGCCATCAGCTTCGGGCGGGGGGGCCAAGAGACCCAGTACTTC. It is translated as CAISFGRGGQETQYF.

The chain combines TRBV6-1 with TRBJ2-1, with unresolved D. The germline gives CDR1 MNHNS, CDR2 SASEGT. V was clipped by 3 bases and J by 6 bases, with 15 bases between them. This CDR3 has 15 amino acids. The CDR3 nucleotides are TGTGCCAGCAGTGAGGTGCCTGATTTAGCCAATGAGCAGTTCTTC. It translates to CASSEVPDLANEQFF.

The count of this clone is one. The V and J genes are TRBV2 and TRBJ1-3; D may be TRBD1 (6 bases). With 6 bases removed from V and 7 bases from J, the gap between germline ends came to 10 bases. This CDR3 is built from 12 residues. Germline V gene sequence: CDR1 SNHLY, CDR2 FYNNEI. CDR3 protein: CASRRTGNTIYF. As DNA, the CDR3 is TGTGCCAGCAGGCGTACAGGGAACACCATATATTTT.

The rearrangement uses TRBV5-6 and TRBJ2-3; the match to TRBD2 covers 10 bases. The CDR3 extends over 16 amino acids. V lost 7 bases to trimming and J lost 3 bases; unmatched junction nucleotides: 11. Germline CDR1 and CDR2: SGHDT and YYEEEE. The CDR3 DNA reads TGTGCCAGCGTCCGGACTAGCGGTAGCTCAACAGATACGCAGTATTTT. Protein: CASVRTSGSSTDTQYF.